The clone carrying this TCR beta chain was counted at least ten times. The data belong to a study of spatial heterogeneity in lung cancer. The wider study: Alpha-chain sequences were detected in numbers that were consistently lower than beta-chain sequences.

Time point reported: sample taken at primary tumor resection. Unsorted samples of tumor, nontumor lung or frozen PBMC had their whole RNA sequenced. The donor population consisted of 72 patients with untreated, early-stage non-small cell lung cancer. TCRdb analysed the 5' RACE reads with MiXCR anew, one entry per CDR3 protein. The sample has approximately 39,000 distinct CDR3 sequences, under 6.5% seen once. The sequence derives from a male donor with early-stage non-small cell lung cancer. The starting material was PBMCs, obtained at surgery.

CDR3 loop: CASSFRREAEAFF. The CDR3 DNA reads TGTGCCAGCAGCTTTAGGCGAGAGGCAGAAGCTTTCTTT. V and J are TRBV7-9 and TRBJ1-1; no firm D call. From germline, CDR1 is SEHNR and CDR2 FQNEAQ (reference sequence). The length of the CDR3 is 13 residues. Trimming took 3 bases from V and 8 from J, leaving 13 bases between them.